This T cell receptor (beta chain) was identified in a study of vaccination effects on CD4 cells after COVID-19. Study at large: Participants were given two doses of BNT162b2 or mRNA-1273 vaccine.

Trimming removed 2 bases from V and 0 bases from J, with 8 bases in between. Germline V gene sequence: CDR1 MNHNS, CDR2 SASEGT. This CDR3 has 15 residues. As concerns this clone: Its specificity is unknown.

The study's findings and limits: Convalescent patients in the study were few, and early post-infection timepoints were absent.

Sequencing in the ViraFEST assay came after antigen-specific CD4+ T cells had been expanded with viral peptide pools, which were used to stimulate PBMC. Culturing for 10 days preceded CD4+ T cell isolation. Having tested negative for nucleocapsid antibodies, the vaccine recipients showed no prior SARS-CoV-2 infection. Assay used: immunoSEQ multiplex PCR; TCRdb lists only in-frame clones, some missing. The sample yields more than 35,000 clones, over 65% seen once. This chain joins TRBV6-1 and TRBJ1-3; D is unclear. The clonotype originates from a human donor who received a COVID-19 vaccine. The sample here was CD4+ T cells from PBMCs cultured with HCoV-OC43 spike peptides, taken before COVID-19 vaccination. Subset: HCoV-OC43 spike overlapping peptide pool stimulation. The chain's CDR3 is CASSEIGFSGNTIYF. CDR3 bases: TGTGCCAGCAGTGAAATAGGGTTCTCTGGAAACACCATATATTTT.